One sample yielded the 25 T cell receptor beta chains listed below, sequenced in a study of CD8+ T cells in alopecia areata. Extraction of RNA preceded its reverse transcription into cDNA, which served as the sequencing template. Sequencing was performed with immunoSEQ multiplex PCR; in TCRdb, only in-frame clones are kept and a portion is missing. The sample lists around 270,000 clones, roughly 64% occurring once. The sample's treatment: oral pan-JAK inhibitor, 5-10 mg twice daily. Sequencing used CD4+ T cells sorted from blood, obtained at week 24, from a patient treated with tofacitinib. The receptors were sampled from a human donor with alopecia areata.

This clone was counted a single time. The chain uses TRBV7-2 and TRBJ2-5; TRBD2 matches 12 bases. J lost 4 bases, V lost 1 base, and 4 bases had no gene match. The CDR3 loop spans 16 amino acids. In germline, CDR1 is SGHTA, CDR2 FQGNSA. Here the CDR3 DNA reads TGTGCCAGCAGCTTAGGCGCTAGCGGGGGGGCAGAGACCCAGTACTTC. Translating it yields CASSLGASGGAETQYF. The whole variable domain, filled in from reference TRBV7-2 and TRBJ2-5, reads GAGVSQSPSNKVTEKGKDVELRCDPISGHTALYWYRQSLGQGLEFLIYFQGNSAPDKSGLPSDRFSAERTGGSVSTLTIQRTQQEDSAVYLCASSLGASGGAETQYFGPGTRLLVL.

This clone was counted once. The chain links TRBV29-1 to TRBJ2-7; possible D gene TRBD1, 5 bases. Trimming stripped 4 bases from V and 1 base from J, with 14 bases between. The CDR3 consists of 14 residues. Germline CDR1 reads SQVTM; CDR2 reads ANQGSEA. CDR3 loop: CSVVRGAWSYEQYF. The CDR3, as DNA: TGCAGCGTTGTAAGGGGCGCCTGGTCCTACGAGCAGTACTTC.

The rearrangement joins TRBV7-2 to TRBJ2-3; perhaps TRBD1 as D (5 bases). CDR3 length: 15 residues. V lost 0 bases and J lost 0, with 7 bases in between. Germline V gene sequence: CDR1 SGHTA, CDR2 FQGNSA. CDR3 in amino acids: CASSLAGRSTDTQYF. The CDR3 DNA follows: TGTGCCAGCAGCTTAGCGGGGCGGAGCACAGATACGCAGTATTTT.

The V call is TRBV2, the J call TRBJ2-3, with TRBD2 matching 8 bases. This CDR3 region has 15 residues. Germline values: CDR1 SNHLY, CDR2 FYNNEI. V dropped 4 bases and J dropped 1; count of bases not matched to a gene: 4. DNA for the CDR3: TGTGCCAGCAGTGTCCGAGCGGGGGGCACAGATACGCAGTATTTT. It yields the protein CASSVRAGGTDTQYF.

This clone was seen a handful of times. V and J are TRBV30 and TRBJ2-6; D ambiguous. Germline loops: CDR1 GTSNPN, CDR2 SVGIG (reference sequence). V was clipped by 1 base and J by 0 bases, with 1 base between them. The CDR3 is made up of 13 amino acids. The CDR3 DNA reads TGTGCCTGGAGTGGCTCTGGGGCCAACGTCCTGACTTTC. As protein: CAWSGSGANVLTF.

V gene TRBV5-1 combines with J gene TRBJ1-1; tentatively, D is TRBD1 (6 bases). The CDR3 spans 14 residues. The V and J ends lost 5 bases and 0 bases respectively, with 11 bases between them. Germline V gene sequence: CDR1 SGHRS, CDR2 YFSETQ. The CDR3 nucleotides read TGCGCCAGCAGGTTAGGGGACATGAACACTGAAGCTTTCTTT. It is translated as CASRLGDMNTEAFF. The whole variable domain, remainder taken from reference TRBV5-1 and TRBJ1-1, is KAGVTQTPRYLIKTRGQQVTLSCSPISGHRSVSWYQQTPGQGLQFLFEYFSETQRNKGNFPGRFSGRQFSNSRSEMNVSTLELGDSALYLCASRLGDMNTEAFFGQGTRLTVV.

This clone was seen a handful of times. The V and J genes are TRBV10-3 and TRBJ1-3; D is unresolved. This CDR3 region has 15 residues. Germline CDR1 ENHRY, CDR2 SYGVKD. V was cut by 3 bases and J by 0 bases, with 9 bases left in between. In DNA, the CDR3 is TGTGCCATCAGTGAAACCAGGAACTCTGGAAACACCATATATTTT. Protein product: CAISETRNSGNTIYF.

This chain links TRBV5-1 with TRBJ1-6, with TRBD1 matching over 10 bases. The V and J ends lost 4 bases and 7 bases, in that order; junction bases with no gene match: 2. The CDR3 sequence is 14 residues long. Looked up from germline, CDR1 is SGHRS and CDR2 is YFSETQ. Here the CDR3 reads CASSPGQGNSPLHF. The CDR3 region has the DNA TGCGCCAGCAGCCCGGGACAGGGGAATTCACCCCTCCACTTT.

This clone was observed a few times. This rearrangement joins TRBV27 to TRBJ2-5, with D possibly TRBD2 on 5 matching bases. Trimming removed 10 bases from V and 7 bases from J, with 19 bases in between. CDR1 and CDR2 from the germline V gene are MNHEY and SMNVEV (reference sequence). The length of the CDR3 is 13 residues. In nucleotides, the CDR3 is TGTGCCACCTCTTCTGGCCTAGCTACGACCCAGTACTTC. It encodes CATSSGLATTQYF.

In this sample, this clone turned up a few times. The rearrangement joins TRBV14 to TRBJ2-3; D unresolved. This CDR3 has 15 amino acids. Germline values: CDR1 SGHDN, CDR2 FVKESK. V was pared by 2 bases and J by 4 bases, with 13 bases between. CDR3 region: CASSQIRLRPDTQYF. The CDR3 DNA is TGTGCCAGCAGCCAAATCAGGCTCAGACCAGATACGCAGTATTTT.

The V call is TRBV30, the J call TRBJ2-7, with D possibly TRBD1 on 6 matching bases. V was trimmed by 2 bases and J by 3 bases, leaving 11 bases between them. Germline V gene sequence: CDR1 GTSNPN, CDR2 SVGIG (reference sequence). CDR3 size: 13 residues. CDR3 sequence (DNA): TGTGCCTGGAGTCAGGACAGAGGCTACGAGCAGTACTTC. Translation gives CAWSQDRGYEQYF.

The chain employs TRBV18 and TRBJ2-7; D is ambiguous. Germline CDR1 is KGHSH and CDR2 is LQKENI. The CDR3 is 13 residues long. Trimming cost V 1 base and J 0 bases, with 4 bases left between them. The CDR3 loop reads CASSPQSSYEQYF. The DNA for the CDR3 is TGTGCCAGCTCACCACAGAGCTCCTACGAGCAGTACTTC.

The V call is TRBV2, the J call TRBJ2-1, with 8 nucleotides matching TRBD2. The J segment lost 3 bases and the V segment lost 4 bases, leaving 14 bases of the junction unmatched. CDR3 length equals 18 residues. Germline CDR1 reads SNHLY; CDR2 reads FYNNEI. The CDR3 DNA reads TGTGCCAGCAGTGGGGATCTGGATCGACTAGCGAACTACAATGAGCAGTTCTTC. Translating gives CASSGDLDRLANYNEQFF.

J is TRBJ2-5 and V is TRBV5-1; 7 bases are a match to TRBD2. The CDR3 is 15 residues long. CDR1 is SGHRS and CDR2 is YFSETQ in the germline V gene. The V gene end was trimmed by 3 bases and the J gene end by 1 base; junction bases not matched to a gene: 6. The CDR3 nucleotides read TGCGCCAGCAGCTCGACCGGGGGGACCCAAGAGACCCAGTACTTC. Translation gives CASSSTGGTQETQYF.

CDR3 in amino acids: CSSRWGQETQYF. The CDR3 nucleotides read TGCAGCTCCCGGTGGGGACAAGAGACCCAGTACTTC. The chain has TRBV29-1 and TRBJ2-5; the D is unclear. This CDR3 has 12 amino acids. CDR1 is SQVTM and CDR2 is ANQGSEA in the germline V gene. V was pared by 8 bases and J by 2 bases, with 12 bases between.

This chain links TRBV9 with TRBJ1-2; no definite D call. The V end was cut by 4 bases, the J end by 3 bases, with 13 bases between. Germline CDR1 reads SGDLS; CDR2 reads YYNGEE. The CDR3 has 14 amino acids. CDR3 sequence (DNA): TGTGCCAGCAGCCCGGGCTCCCTTGACTATGGCTACACCTTC. Its translation: CASSPGSLDYGYTF.

The chain joins TRBV7-3 to TRBJ1-4; D not certain. Trimming removed 0 bases from V and 8 bases from J, with 13 bases in between. Germline CDR1 SGHTA, CDR2 FQGTGA. The CDR3 totals 15 residues. CDR3 nucleotides: TGTGCCAGCAGCTTAACCGGGCAGATCGGGGAAAAACTGTTTTTT. Protein sequence: CASSLTGQIGEKLFF.

To note about this clone: Other DNA sequences within the sample encode an identical CDR3. The chain combines TRBV5-1 with TRBJ2-5, with D hard to call. The CDR3 has 12 amino acids. CDR1 and CDR2 (germline): SGHRS, YFSETQ. The V end was cut by 4 bases, the J end by 0 bases, with 4 bases between. The CDR3 sequence is CASSTNQETQYF. The CDR3 region has the DNA TGCGCCAGCAGCACCAACCAAGAGACCCAGTACTTC.

This clone was seen a handful of times. This rearrangement joins TRBV25-1 to TRBJ2-7; TRBD1 matches at 7 bases. The CDR3 is made up of 15 amino acids. Losses at the gene ends were 5 bases for V and 2 bases for J; bases not matched to a gene: 9. Germline loops: CDR1 MGHDK, CDR2 SYGVNS. Here the CDR3 reads CASSTLTGFPYEQYF. The CDR3 DNA sequence: TGTGCCAGCAGTACCTTGACAGGGTTTCCCTACGAGCAGTACTTC.

The chain carries TRBV19 and TRBJ2-3; D call uncertain. This CDR3 has 14 residues. Germline V gene sequence: CDR1 LNHDA, CDR2 SQIVND (reference sequence). V lost 8 bases and J 0 bases, leaving 12 bases between the germline ends. The CDR3 protein is CASSRAVSTDTQYF. The CDR3 bases are TGTGCCAGTTCTAGGGCAGTTAGCACAGATACGCAGTATTTT.

The J gene is TRBJ2-3, the V gene TRBV4-1, with D unresolved. Germline CDR1 MGHRA, CDR2 YSYEKL. The CDR3 loop spans 15 amino acids. The V end was cut by 0 bases, the J end by 1 base, with 8 bases between. CDR3 DNA: TGCGCCAGCAGCCAAGATTTATCGGGCACAGATACGCAGTATTTT. The encoded protein is CASSQDLSGTDTQYF.

The V gene is TRBV2, the J gene TRBJ1-5; D is possibly TRBD1 (5 bases). The length of the CDR3 is 21 residues. Germline CDR1 and CDR2: SNHLY and FYNNEI. V shed 4 bases and J shed 0 bases, with 28 bases lying between them. CDR3 sequence reads: CASSGYVGIQGPSHSNQPQHF. The DNA for the CDR3 is TGTGCCAGCAGTGGGTACGTCGGAATTCAGGGCCCCTCGCATAGCAATCAGCCCCAGCATTTT. Based on the CDR3 plus reference TRBV2 and TRBJ1-5, the full variable domain is EPEVTQTPSHQVTQMGQEVILRCVPISNHLYFYWYRQILGQKVEFLVSFYNNEISEKSEIFDDQFSVERPDGSNFTLKIRSTKLEDSAMYFCASSGYVGIQGPSHSNQPQHFGDGTRLSIL.

The V and J genes are TRBV6-5 and TRBJ1-3; the D gene is possibly TRBD1 (5 bases). V was pared by 5 bases and J by 4 bases, with 12 bases between. The CDR3 consists of 14 residues. Germline lookup yields CDR1 MNHEY and CDR2 SVGAGI. DNA for the CDR3: TGTGCCAGCAGTCGGGGGGAGACGGGAAACACCATATATTTT. Amino acids: CASSRGETGNTIYF.

This chain connects TRBV5-1 to TRBJ2-1, with D tentatively TRBD2 (5 bases). This CDR3 is 13 amino acids long. V lost 7 bases, J lost 5 bases, and 13 bases lay in between. Germline loops: CDR1 SGHRS, CDR2 YFSETQ. The CDR3 here is CASQLGRDNEQFF. The CDR3 DNA sequence: TGCGCCAGCCAACTAGGCAGAGACAATGAGCAGTTCTTC.

The gene calls are TRBV30 and TRBJ2-5; D unresolved. Germline assignment: CDR1 GTSNPN and CDR2 SVGIG (reference sequence). Trimming took 4 bases from V and 5 from J, leaving 11 bases between them. The CDR3 consists of 12 residues. CDR3 sequence: CAWTRGRETQYF. CDR3 in DNA: TGTGCCTGGACCCGCGGTCGGGAGACCCAGTACTTC.